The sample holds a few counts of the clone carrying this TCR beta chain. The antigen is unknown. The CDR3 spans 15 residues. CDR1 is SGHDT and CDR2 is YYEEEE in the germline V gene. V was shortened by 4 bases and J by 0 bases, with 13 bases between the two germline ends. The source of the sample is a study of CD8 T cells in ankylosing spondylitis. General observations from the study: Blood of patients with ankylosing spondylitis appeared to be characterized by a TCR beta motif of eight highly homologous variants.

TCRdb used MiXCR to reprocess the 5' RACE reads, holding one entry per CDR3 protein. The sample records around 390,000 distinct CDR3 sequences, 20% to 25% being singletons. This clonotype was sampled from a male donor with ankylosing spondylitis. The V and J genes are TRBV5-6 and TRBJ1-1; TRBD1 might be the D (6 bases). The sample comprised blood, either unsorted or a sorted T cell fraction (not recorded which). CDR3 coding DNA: TGTGCCAGCAGCCAACCGGGACACATGAACACTGAAGCTTTCTTT. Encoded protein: CASSQPGHMNTEAFF.